This is a list of T cell receptor beta chains from one sample in a study of cytomegalovirus exposure and HLA in healthy donors. TCRdb keeps only in-frame clones here, not all; method: immunoSEQ multiplex PCR. The sample records about 120,000 clones, around 80% being singletons. Sequencing used PBMCs. These receptors all come from a man aged 45-60 years in good health and CMV-seronegative. Each CDR3 is given without its conserved first and last residue.

ASSGPRSDNSPLH 13 TRBJ1-6 TRBV9
AWTMTSYEQF 10 TRBJ2-1 TRBV30
ASSATGQDEQF 11 TRBJ2-1 TRBV7-6
ASSKPGTEAGNTIY 14 TRBJ1-3 TRBV18
ASSPQWASGGPTSTDTQY 18 TRBJ2-3 TRBV5-8
ASSPAGGAQY 10 TRBJ2-3 TRBV9
ASSLEGVNNSPLH 13 TRBJ1-6 TRBV5-6
ASSYDRAAWTEAF 13 TRBJ1-1 TRBV6-6
ASRGTGTSTDTQY 13 TRBJ2-3 TRBV5-1
ASSLQAGQGVGYT 13 TRBJ1-2 TRBV27
ASTYRRGAAYEQY 13 TRBJ2-7 TRBV19
ATGDAAGDSPLH 12 TRBJ1-6 TRBV15
ASSPAALSYEQY 12 TRBJ2-7 TRBV27
ASTQQLSGANVLT 13 TRBJ2-6 TRBV6-5
ASKVLAAGYEQY 12 TRBJ2-7 TRBV2
ASRLGTSGGDEQY 13 TRBJ2-7 TRBV27
ASLGQRAGELF 11 TRBJ2-2 TRBV6-5
ASMRGRGPTNEKLF 14 TRBJ1-4 TRBV7-9
ASRDSTKGNQPQH 13 TRBJ1-5 TRBV27
ASSPQQGNQPQH 12 TRBJ1-5 TRBV28
SALGAYEQY 9 TRBJ2-7 TRBV20-1
ASSLVFGQFPETQY 14 TRBJ2-5 TRBV5-8
ATSLPGGRVQETQY 14 TRBJ2-5 TRBV15
ASSQGRGLAGNEQF 14 TRBJ2-1 TRBV7-7
ASSQERRGLAGPRF 14 TRBJ2-1 TRBV4-1
ASSLEGQEQY 10 TRBJ2-7 TRBV7-7
ASSLAGGRPDNSPLH 15 TRBJ1-6 TRBV5-1
ASSLTGQQIHHQY 13 TRBJ2-4 TRBV7-3
ASSQGTSYEQY 11 TRBJ2-7 TRBV4-3
ASSLLAGQGASTQY 14 TRBJ2-5 TRBV27
ASSPTGGATNEKLF 14 TRBJ1-4 TRBV19
ASSHRASGRFNEQF 14 TRBJ2-1 TRBV11-1
ASSLSQQNEQY 11 TRBJ2-7 TRBV27
ASSKPERQKNQPQH 14 TRBJ1-5 TRBV21-1
ASTSTHVVEAF 11 TRBJ1-1 TRBV6-6
AIRFDRVHEQY 11 TRBJ2-7 TRBV10-3
ASSWGLAGVEQY 12 TRBJ2-7 TRBV6-6
ASSLVTSGGGEQF 13 TRBJ2-1 TRBV5-1
ASRTGLNYGYT 11 TRBJ1-2 TRBV19
ASGDRAYREAF 11 TRBJ1-1 TRBV6-1
ASSKLGEQY 9 TRBJ2-7 TRBV27
AWILSGAGVMY 11 TRBJ2-7 TRBV30
ASMGLAFQGRYNEQF 15 TRBJ2-1 TRBV27
ASSSRTGGGYEQY 13 TRBJ2-7 TRBV5-6
ASSSLGISYEQY 12 TRBJ2-7 TRBV5-1
AWSSTTDTQY 10 TRBJ2-3 TRBV30
ASSRGSLGIEETQY 14 TRBJ2-5 TRBV4-3
ASSWGDRSSGNTIY 14 TRBJ1-3 TRBV5-1
ASSLTGGQETQY 12 TRBJ2-5 TRBV6-5
ASSFSGRGNTEAF 13 TRBJ1-1 TRBV28
ASSLGGGTANYGYT 14 TRBJ1-2 TRBV5-4
ASSRQRQHTMNTEAF 15 TRBJ1-1 TRBV28